The 8 T cell receptor beta chains reported below all come from one sample, sequenced in a study of T cell responses to AZD1222 COVID-19 vaccine. The table came from immunoSEQ multiplex PCR; TCRdb's copy has only in-frame clones and leaves some out. The repertoire holds approximately 100,000 clones, with more than 70% as singletons. This specimen consisted of peripheral blood, obtained 28 days after the second AZD1222 dose. Receptors were obtained from an adult who received the AZD1222 COVID-19 vaccine.

CDR3 loop: CASSSGASEKLFF. CDR3 DNA: TGTGCCAGCAGCTCGGGAGCTTCGGAAAAACTGTTTTTT. The chain recombines TRBV5-6 with TRBJ1-4; D remains ambiguous. Germline V CDR1 and CDR2: SGHDT, YYEEEE. The CDR3 covers 13 residues. V gave up 3 bases and J gave up 8 bases, with 11 bases separating them.

This clone was detected only a few times. This chain joins TRBV28 and TRBJ2-1, with D possibly matching TRBD1 (5 bases). Between the trimmed V and J ends, which lost 7 bases and 8 bases, there was a span of 21 bases. This CDR3 has 15 residues. CDR1 and CDR2 from the germline V gene are MDHEN and SYDVKM. CDR3 DNA sequence: TGTGCCAGCACCACTCCTGGATTTGGCAGGGATGAGCAGTTCTTC. Protein sequence: CASTTPGFGRDEQFF.

The V gene is TRBV7-2, the J gene TRBJ1-2; 9 nucleotides agree with TRBD1. V lost 5 bases to trimming and J lost 6 bases; unmatched junction nucleotides: 7. Germline V lookup: CDR1 SGHTA, CDR2 FQGNSA. CDR3 length equals 14 residues. CDR3 nucleotide sequence: TGTGCCAGCAGCCGGACAGGGGTTGTGAATGGCTACACCTTC. Protein: CASSRTGVVNGYTF.

This chain joins TRBV21-1 and TRBJ1-5; TRBD1 is taken as the D call from the table, unchecked against the DNA. TRBV21-1 corresponds to a pseudogene. The CDR3 covers 17 residues. The CDR3 loop reads CASSKTPDAFSNQPQHF. The CDR3 nucleotides are TGTGCCAGCAGCAAAACCCCAGATGCCTTTAGCAATCAGCCCCAGCATTTT.

The chain is built from TRBV5-6 and TRBJ2-7, with 7 bases fitting TRBD2. Per the germline V gene, CDR1 is SGHDT and CDR2 is YYEEEE. The CDR3 covers 13 residues. With V trimmed by 4 bases and J by 4 bases, 5 bases remained unmatched. This CDR3 is CASSPSGAYEQYF. In DNA, the CDR3 is TGTGCCAGCAGCCCAAGCGGGGCATACGAGCAGTACTTC.

The chain recombines TRBV3-1 (or the pseudogene TRBV3-2) with TRBJ2-7, with a possible D match to TRBD2 (6 bases). From germline, CDR1 is LGHDT and CDR2 YNNKEL (reference sequence). The CDR3 consists of 15 residues. Deletions cut 4 bases from V and 1 base from J, with 14 bases between. CDR3 sequence: CASSPRGFGSYEQYF. The CDR3 coding sequence is TGTGCCAGCAGCCCTCGGGGGTTTGGGTCCTACGAGCAGTACTTC.

The rearrangement uses TRBV29-1 and TRBJ2-3, with 10 bases that match TRBD1. Germline V gives CDR1 SQVTM, CDR2 ANQGSEA. This CDR3 has 14 amino acids. J lost 5 bases, V lost 3 bases, and 5 bases had no gene match. The CDR3 DNA reads TGCAGCGTTGATTGGACAGGGGGGGAAGATACGCAGTATTTT. Translated: CSVDWTGGEDTQYF.

The chain couples TRBV10-2 to TRBJ2-3; D is perhaps TRBD2 (6 bases). Looked up from germline, CDR1 is WSHSY and CDR2 is SAAADI. Trimming stripped 6 bases from V and 4 bases from J, with 14 bases between. The CDR3 extends over 14 amino acids. The CDR3: CASRGTTGADTQYF. The CDR3 bases are TGCGCCAGCAGAGGGACCACGGGGGCAGATACGCAGTATTTT.